What follows describes a single TCR beta chain. Trimming cost V 5 bases and J 2 bases; bases outside gene matches: 2. Germline values: CDR1 KGHDR, CDR2 SFDVKD. This CDR3 contains 14 residues. Using immunoSEQ multiplex PCR, the repertoire was profiled, and TCRdb retains in-frame clones only, with some absent. Of 300,000 to 350,000 clones in the sample, 85% were seen once. The treatment denotes: some 20 received Ad26.COV2.S at low or high dose, single or two shots; a few received placebo; per-sample allocation not given. After the first vaccine or placebo injection, samples were drawn on day 63. This entry belongs to a study of Ad26.COV2.S vaccination and SARS-CoV-2 variants.

The V gene is TRBV24-1, the J gene TRBJ2-3; 8 nucleotides line up with TRBD2. The receptor comes from a person between 18 and 65 years old who received the Ad26.COV2.S COVID-19 vaccine or a placebo. The starting material was peripheral blood, obtained in a trial of Ad26.COV2.S vaccine versus placebo. Here the CDR3 reads CATSAGGLTDTQYF. The CDR3 nucleotides read TGTGCCACCAGTGCGGGGGGGCTCACAGATACGCAGTATTTT.